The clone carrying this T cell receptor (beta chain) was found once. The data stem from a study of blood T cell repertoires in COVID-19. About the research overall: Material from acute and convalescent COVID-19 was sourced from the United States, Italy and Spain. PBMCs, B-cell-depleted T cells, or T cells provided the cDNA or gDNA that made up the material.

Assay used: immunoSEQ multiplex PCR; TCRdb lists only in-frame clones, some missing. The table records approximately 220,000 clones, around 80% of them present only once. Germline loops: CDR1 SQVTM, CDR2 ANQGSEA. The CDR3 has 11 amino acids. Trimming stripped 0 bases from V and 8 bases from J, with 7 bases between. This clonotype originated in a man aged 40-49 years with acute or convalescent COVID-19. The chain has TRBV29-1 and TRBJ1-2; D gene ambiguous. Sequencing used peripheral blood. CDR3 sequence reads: CSVEDGGGYTF. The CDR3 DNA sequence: TGCAGCGTTGAAGACGGAGGGGGCTACACCTTC.